This TCR beta chain was identified during a study of identical twins (dated by TCRdb to the mid-2010s). For the study in its entirety: To test whether fetal clonotypes persist, the study used deep sequencing on TCR alpha and beta repertoires from monozygotic twins, unrelated adults of various ages, and cord blood. Replicate twin experiments were performed at different times using different library preparation protocols to rule out contamination.

The method behind the library was 5' RACE. TCRdb lists the instrument as Illumina HiSeq 2000. Template switching added a universal primer binding site, and the final cDNA carried a unique molecular identifier that allowed TCR cDNA molecules to be counted accurately. Specific primers in the conserved constant-segment region were used to synthesize first-strand cDNA for TCR alpha and beta chains. To control for contamination, each cDNA library was double barcoded with a SMART-Mk sample barcode plus Illumina barcodes. TruSeq adapter sequences and Illumina sample barcodes were added in two successive PCR steps. Sequencing of the TCR alpha and beta cDNA libraries was done on the Illumina HiSeq platform using custom primers. Concerning the study's data processing: MiGEC was used to process raw reads and extract unique molecular identifiers, and MiXCR was used to find CDR3 positions. Recombination models were inferred per individual with the repgenHMM and IGoR tools using an EM algorithm. Shared clonotypes were analyzed with the tcR package in R, and sharing was normalized by the product of cloneset sizes. To study raw recombination without the effects of thymic and clonal selection, out-of-frame nonproductive sequences were analyzed. Starting from the raw public reads, TCRdb applied fastp trimming at Q25, assembled clones with MiXCR and retained in-frame beta chains. Merged by CDR3 protein, the rows form single entries marked with the most common genes and DNA. TCRdb assigned the V and J calls; the authors' analysis was not used. Present in this sample are about 690,000 distinct CDR3 sequences, around 6% of which were seen just once. The ten largest make up 1.5% to 2% of the sample.

Concerning this clonotype itself: It has no known antigen specificity. Base-call qualities are not available, and no considerably larger clone is one nucleotide away.

Broader findings and caveats from the paper: Invariant T cells such as MAIT and iNKT could partly confound zero-insertion analyses, though diverse VJ usage argued against this for most clonotypes. In monozygotic twins, recombination models systematically underestimated out-of-frame TCR alpha sharing, but the models matched the sharing seen between unrelated individuals. In beta out-of-frame sequences, excess twin sharing was weaker, because having fewer shared sequences lowered the signal-to-noise ratio. Conclusions relied on cross-sectional statistical analysis, since the same donors could not be followed over many years. Fewer insertions were carried by abundant cord blood beta clonotypes, a similar but weaker trend appeared in young adult naive repertoires, and no such trend appeared in memory repertoires. Out-of-frame TCR alpha sequences shared between twins showed an excess of low generation-probability sequences compared with coincidental sharing between unrelated individuals.

Every donor in the study was a healthy Caucasian. Three unrelated non-twin adults were also sequenced: a male aged 18 to 30, a male aged 50 to 59 and a female aged 50 to 59. Miltenyi CD45RO+ enrichment and human naive T-cell isolation kits were used to isolate memory (CD45RO+) and naive T cells from PBMC. The CDR3 numbers 16 residues from cysteine through phenylalanine. The retained sequence is limited to the CDR3, 48 bases, with the frame set at the first base. From V the trimming removes 5 bases and from J it removes 3 bases, while the gene matches leave 13 bases of the junction unaccounted for. Per the germline V gene (reference sequence), GTSNPN is the CDR1 and SVGIG is the CDR2.

Material: naive T cells sorted from blood. The cell subset or site label, read with the paper, signifies: cells isolated with a human naive T-cell isolation kit. The rearranged chain carries TRBV30 and TRBJ2-1; 7 central bases correspond to TRBD2. This TCR was recovered from a man younger than 35 in good health. The nucleotides are TGTGCCTGGTGGGAGATTGGGCGGGAGTTCTACAATGAGCAGTTCTTC. Translated, it reads CAWWEIGREFYNEQFF.